The clone carrying this TCR beta chain was found once. As yet, its antigen is unknown. The junction does not match germline at one end; this may be a read error. The CDR3 runs to 13 residues. Germline CDR1 is LNHDA and CDR2 is SQIVND (reference sequence). TCR beta VDJ and CDR3 profiles were obtained from a genomic DNA template. A single record per CDR3 protein comes from TCRdb applying MiXCR to the reads. Here the sample spans roughly 63,000 distinct CDR3 sequences, 54% being singletons. The source of the sample is a study of CD8+CD57+ T cells in acquired aplastic anemia. General observations from the study: Significance was not reached for CD8+ Simpson's diversity between patients and controls.

V gene TRBV19 combines with J gene TRBJ1-1; 7 bases match TRBD1. The source of this sequence is a human donor in good health, serving as a control. The sequenced sample was sorted CD4+, CD8+, or CD8+CD57+ T cells (not recorded which) from PBMCs. The CDR3 region is CASSPRQGAEAFF. In DNA, the CDR3 is TGCGCCAGTAGTCCTCGACAGGGAGCTGAAGCTTTCTTT.